This is a list of T cell receptor beta chains from one sample in a study. TCRdb fed the 5' RACE reads into MiXCR, producing one record per CDR3 protein. The profile shows around 6,200 distinct CDR3 sequences, around 56% of them singletons. The specimen was naive CD4+ T cells sorted from blood. The receptors derive from a female donor with breast cancer. Both conserved end residues are part of each CDR3. Fields, in order: V gene, clone size, J gene, D gene, CDR3 protein, CDR3 DNA. The D gene is left open where the match is weak. Size values are once, few and many counts, or a class for expanded clones, and some rows have none.

>TRBV7-3|-|TRBJ1-2|-
CASSYDGNYGYTF
TGTGCCAGCAGCTACGACGGGAACTATGGCTACACCTTC
>TRBV20-1|few|TRBJ2-1|TRBD2
CSARRLADYNEQFF
TGCAGTGCTAGGAGGCTAGCGGACTACAATGAGCAGTTCTTC
>TRBV28|-|TRBJ2-3|-
CAISLTDTQYF
TGTGCCATCTCCCTCACAGATACGCAGTATTTT
>TRBV20-1|-|TRBJ1-5|TRBD1
CSATRGTDNQPQHF
TGCAGTGCCACCCGGGGGACAGACAATCAGCCCCAGCATTTT
>TRBV11-2|-|TRBJ2-3|-
CASSLGTTDTQYF
TGTGCCAGCAGCTTAGGAACTACAGATACGCAGTATTTT
>TRBV7-3|few|TRBJ2-7|TRBD1
CASSLYGTGAYEQYF
TGTGCCAGCAGCTTATATGGGACAGGGGCGTACGAGCAGTACTTC
>TRBV5-6|-|TRBJ2-5|-
CASSPGLGQGEETQYF
TGTGCCAGCAGCCCCGGCCTTGGGCAGGGAGAAGAGACCCAGTACTTC
>TRBV6-5|-|TRBJ1-5|TRBD1
CASSGTGARNQPQHF
TGTGCCAGCAGTGGGACAGGGGCCCGGAATCAGCCCCAGCATTTT
>TRBV6-1|few|TRBJ2-1|-
CASAEGGIVNEQFF
TGTGCCAGCGCAGAGGGAGGCATCGTCAATGAGCAGTTCTTC
>TRBV6-1|-|TRBJ2-5|TRBD2
CASASGVETQYF
TGTGCCAGCGCTAGCGGGGTGGAGACCCAGTACTTC
>TRBV6-5|-|TRBJ2-2|TRBD2
CASSSWTSGSSGELFF
TGTGCCAGCAGTTCCTGGACTAGCGGGAGTAGCGGGGAGCTGTTTTTT
>TRBV27|-|TRBJ1-5|-
CASSDWGRNQPQHF
TGTGCCAGCAGTGACTGGGGCCGCAATCAGCCCCAGCATTTT
>TRBV5-6|few|TRBJ1-5|-
CASSSGPSNQPQHF
TGTGCCAGCAGCTCGGGACCCAGCAATCAGCCCCAGCATTTT
>TRBV4-1|-|TRBJ1-1|-
CASSQDWWTGAFF
TGCGCCAGCAGCCAAGATTGGTGGACGGGGGCTTTCTTT
>TRBV6-6|-|TRBJ2-3|-
CASSPYQETFTDTLYF
TGTGCCAGCAGTCCGTACCAGGAGACTTTCACAGATACGCTGTATTTT
>TRBV29-1|few|TRBJ1-2|-
CSVAGGIGYTF
TGCAGCGTTGCTGGGGGAATTGGCTACACCTTC
>TRBV20-1|-|TRBJ1-5|-
CSAVGGLGQPQHF
TGCAGTGCTGTGGGGGGGTTAGGTCAGCCCCAGCATTTT
>TRBV6-2/TRBV6-3|-|TRBJ2-1|TRBD2
CASSPRTSGWGQFF
TGTGCCAGCAGTCCTCGGACTAGCGGGTGGGGGCAGTTCTTC
>TRBV30|-|TRBJ2-2|TRBD1
CAWVRQGYTGELFF
TGTGCCTGGGTCAGACAGGGGTACACCGGGGAGCTGTTTTTT
>TRBV11-1|-|TRBJ1-2|-
CASSLHLYGNYGYTF
TGTGCCAGCAGCTTACATTTGTACGGTAACTATGGCTACACCTTC
>TRBV20-1|-|TRBJ1-1|-
CSAELVGGPTEAFF
TGCAGTGCTGAACTAGTAGGCGGCCCCACTGAAGCTTTCTTT
>TRBV20-1|-|TRBJ1-1|-
CSARAVRGAGYGNTEAFF
TGCAGTGCTAGAGCGGTTCGGGGGGCAGGTTATGGGAACACTGAAGCTTTCTTT
>TRBV4-2|-|TRBJ2-7|TRBD2
CASSQDAGERNEQYF
TGTGCCAGCAGCCAAGACGCGGGAGAAAGGAACGAGCAGTACTTC
>TRBV20-1|-|TRBJ1-1|-
CSARDRRAGLEAFF
TGCAGTGCTAGAGATAGGAGGGCAGGGCTTGAAGCTTTCTTT
>TRBV7-2|few|TRBJ2-1|TRBD2
CASSLASVLAGVNEQFF
TGTGCCAGCAGCTTAGCCTCGGTCCTAGCGGGAGTCAATGAGCAGTTCTTC
>TRBV20-1|-|TRBJ2-7|TRBD1
CSANSEGQGYEQYF
TGCAGTGCTAACTCGGAGGGACAGGGGTACGAGCAGTACTTC
>TRBV6-2/TRBV6-3|few|TRBJ2-5|-
CASSYEGGSEETQYF
TGTGCCAGCAGTTACGAAGGGGGGTCGGAAGAGACCCAGTACTTC
>TRBV29-1|-|TRBJ2-2|-
CSVGPGMNTGELFF
TGCAGCGTTGGTCCCGGGATGAACACCGGGGAGCTGTTTTTT
>TRBV7-3|-|TRBJ2-1|-
CASSLNQRANEQFF
TGTGCCAGCAGCTTAAATCAGCGCGCCAATGAGCAGTTCTTC
>TRBV7-9|-|TRBJ2-2|-
CASSLDLRDRELFF
TGTGCCAGCAGCTTAGACCTCCGGGACAGGGAGCTGTTTTTT
>TRBV2|-|TRBJ2-1|TRBD2
CASSGGLSGNEQFF
TGTGCCAGCAGTGGGGGACTATCTGGGAATGAGCAGTTCTTC
>TRBV7-2|few|TRBJ2-3|-
CASSPIGKDTQYF
TGTGCCAGCAGCCCAATCGGGAAAGATACGCAGTATTTT
>TRBV5-1|-|TRBJ2-3|-
CTSSLGTGTDTQYF
TGCACCAGCAGCTTGGGGACCGGCACAGATACGCAGTATTTT
>TRBV4-3|once|TRBJ2-3|TRBD2
CASSQDFASGRDTQYF
TGCGCCAGCAGCCAAGATTTTGCTAGCGGGAGGGATACGCAGTATTTT
>TRBV7-3|-|TRBJ2-1|-
CASSLSPLSYNEQFF
TGTGCCAGCAGCTTATCCCCCCTGTCCTACAATGAGCAGTTCTTC
>TRBV6-2/TRBV6-3|once|TRBJ2-4|TRBD1
CASSFTRGTVDKNIQYF
TGTGCCAGCAGTTTCACACGAGGGACAGTGGACAAAAACATTCAGTACTTC
>TRBV3-1|-|TRBJ2-1|TRBD2
CASSSTGTVAGAINEQFF
TGTGCCAGCAGCTCGACCGGGACTGTAGCGGGAGCGATCAATGAGCAGTTCTTC
>TRBV20-1|-|TRBJ1-2|TRBD1
CSARGDRGYTF
TGCAGTGCTAGAGGGGACAGGGGCTACACCTTC
>TRBV20-1|few|TRBJ2-1|TRBD2
CSARTSGYYNEQFF
TGCAGTGCTAGGACTAGCGGTTACTACAATGAGCAGTTCTTC
>TRBV7-9|-|TRBJ1-4|-
CASSPFEGNEKLFF
TGTGCCAGCAGCCCGTTTGAGGGTAATGAAAAACTGTTTTTT
>TRBV2|few|TRBJ1-5|TRBD1
CASRGQGNQPQHF
TGTGCCAGCAGGGGACAGGGCAATCAGCCCCAGCATTTT
>TRBV4-2|-|TRBJ1-3|-
CARRGTGIGNTIYF
TGTGCCCGCAGGGGAACAGGAATTGGAAACACCATATATTTT
>TRBV20-1|few|TRBJ2-7|TRBD2
CSARERTSGPYEQYF
TGCAGTGCTAGAGAACGGACTAGCGGCCCCTACGAGCAGTACTTC
>TRBV20-1|-|TRBJ1-5|TRBD1
CSARGLGQGNQPQHF
TGCAGTGCTAGAGGGTTGGGACAGGGCAATCAGCCCCAGCATTTT
>TRBV18|-|TRBJ2-3|-
CASSPPGTTDTQYF
TGTGCCAGCTCACCACCGGGGACTACAGATACGCAGTATTTT
>TRBV5-4|once|TRBJ1-5|TRBD1
CASSQGQGQPQHF
TGCGCCAGCAGCCAAGGACAGGGTCAGCCCCAGCATTTT
>TRBV7-2|few|TRBJ1-6|TRBD1
CASSTGQAYNSPLHF
TGTGCCAGCAGCACCGGACAGGCATATAATTCACCCCTCCACTTT
>TRBV18|-|TRBJ1-4|-
CASSPAQTNEELFF
TGTGCCAGCTCACCAGCTCAGACTAATGAAGAACTGTTTTTT
>TRBV9|-|TRBJ1-5|-
CASSPHQDNQPQHF
TGTGCCAGCAGCCCACATCAAGACAATCAGCCCCAGCATTTT
>TRBV12-3/TRBV12-4|-|TRBJ2-1|TRBD2
CASSSGLGRVGQFF
TGTGCCAGCAGTTCGGGACTAGGTCGGGTAGGGCAGTTCTTC
>TRBV20-1|-|TRBJ2-2|-
CSASVIAPTGELFF
TGCAGTGCTAGCGTGATAGCTCCCACCGGGGAGCTGTTTTTT
>TRBV7-2|medium-sized|TRBJ2-3|-
CASSPRTDTQYF
TGTGCCAGCAGCCCACGCACAGATACGCAGTATTTT
>TRBV7-2|-|TRBJ2-1|TRBD2
CASSSTSGTYNEQFF
TGTGCCAGCAGCTCGACTAGCGGGACCTACAATGAGCAGTTCTTC